The T cell receptor (beta chain) described here comes from a study of T cell responses to AZD1222 COVID-19 vaccine. The repertoire was sequenced with immunoSEQ multiplex PCR; TCRdb's copy has only in-frame clones and lacks some. The sample yields more than 85,000 clones, around 90% seen once. The V gene's germline CDR1 is LGHDT and CDR2 YNNKEL (reference sequence). This CDR3 has 15 amino acids. Trimming cost V 8 bases and J 1 base, with 17 bases left between them. The study, taken as a whole, reports: Recipients of two AZD1222 doses showed rising Spike-specific TCR breadth and depth.

Only a few counts were recorded for this clone. Its antigen is unidentified. The chain recombines TRBV3-1 (or the pseudogene TRBV3-2) with TRBJ1-2, with a possible D match to TRBD1 (5 bases). This TCR came from an adult in good health. This specimen was peripheral blood, taken on day 0 of AZD1222 vaccination. CDR3 coding DNA: TGTGCCAGCTCGGTAAGGGGCGAGGATAACTATGGCTACACCTTC. This codes for CASSVRGEDNYGYTF.